This passage covers 6 T cell receptor beta chains from one sample sequenced in a study of blood T cell repertoires in COVID-19. The data were produced by immunoSEQ multiplex PCR, yet TCRdb's version contains in-frame clones alone and is incomplete. The data hold 250,000 to 300,000 clones, with approximately 89% observed a single time. The sequenced material came from peripheral blood. These receptors were obtained from a woman aged 40 to 50 who had recovered from COVID-19.

The chain links TRBV9 to TRBJ1-1; D remains ambiguous. With 4 bases removed from V and 0 bases from J, the gap between germline ends came to 10 bases. The CDR3 sequence is 14 residues long. Germline lookup yields CDR1 SGDLS and CDR2 YYNGEE. The CDR3 reads CASSRDALNTEAFF. The CDR3 region has the DNA TGTGCCAGCAGCCGTGATGCGTTGAACACTGAAGCTTTCTTT. The variable domain in full, completed from reference TRBV9 and TRBJ1-1, reads DSGVTQTPKHLITATGQRVTLRCSPRSGDLSVYWYQQSLDQGLQFLIQYYNGEERAKGNILERFSAQQFPDLHSELNLSSLELGDSALYFCASSRDALNTEAFFGQGTRLTVV.

CDR3 in amino acids: CASSPVLAGFGETQYF. The CDR3 DNA sequence: TGTGCCAGCAGCCCAGTTCTAGCGGGGTTTGGGGAGACCCAGTACTTC. This sequence joins TRBV3-1 (or the pseudogene TRBV3-2) and TRBJ2-5, with TRBD2 identical over 9 bases. Germline CDR1 and CDR2: LGHDT and YNNKEL (reference sequence). The CDR3 is 16 amino acids. V was pared by 4 bases and J by 5 bases, with 11 bases of the junction left unmatched.

The chain carries TRBV7-3 and TRBJ2-2; TRBD1 agrees at 7 bases. The CDR3 runs 13 residues. Germline V gives CDR1 SGHTA, CDR2 FQGTGA. Trimming at V came to 5 bases and at J to 7 bases, leaving 4 bases not matched to a gene. The CDR3 DNA follows: TGTGCCAGCAGCGCACAGGGGCTCGGGGAGCTGTTTTTT. Amino acids: CASSAQGLGELFF.

The chain recombines TRBV6-6 with TRBJ2-7, with TRBD1 matching over 7 bases. J was trimmed by 5 bases and V by 5 bases; bases with no gene match: 3. The CDR3 length is 12 residues. Germline CDR1 MNHNY, CDR2 SVGAGI (reference sequence). The DNA for the CDR3 is TGTGCCAGCAGTCCACAGGGGAACGAGCAGTACTTC. It translates to CASSPQGNEQYF.

The chain combines TRBV2 with TRBJ2-1; D is possibly TRBD1 (6 bases). Germline V CDR1 and CDR2: SNHLY, FYNNEI. V was shortened by 7 bases and J by 8 bases, with 15 bases between the two germline ends. The CDR3 runs 13 residues. The CDR3 loop reads CASKLGQSYEQFF. The CDR3 bases are TGTGCCAGCAAATTGGGACAATCCTATGAGCAGTTCTTC.

The genes are TRBV2 and TRBJ2-2; D perhaps matches TRBD1 (6 bases). The V end lost 4 bases, the J end lost 4 bases, and 13 bases lay between the germline ends. The CDR3 loop spans 15 amino acids. Germline-derived CDR1 and CDR2 are SNHLY and FYNNEI. CDR3 amino acids: CASSALRGSTGELFF. CDR3 DNA sequence: TGTGCCAGCAGTGCACTCAGGGGCTCCACCGGGGAGCTGTTTTTT.